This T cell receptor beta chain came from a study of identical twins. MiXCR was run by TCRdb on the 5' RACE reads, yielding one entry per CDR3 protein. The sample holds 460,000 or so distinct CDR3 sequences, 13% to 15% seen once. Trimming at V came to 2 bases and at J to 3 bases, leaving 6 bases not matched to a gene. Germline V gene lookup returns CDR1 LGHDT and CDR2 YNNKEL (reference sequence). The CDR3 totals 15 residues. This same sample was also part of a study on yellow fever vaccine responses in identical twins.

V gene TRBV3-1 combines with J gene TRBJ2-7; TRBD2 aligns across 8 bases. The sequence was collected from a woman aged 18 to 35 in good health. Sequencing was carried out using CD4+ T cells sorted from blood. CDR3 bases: TGTGCCAGCAGCCAAACTTCCGGGACTAGCTACGAGCAGTACTTC. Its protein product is CASSQTSGTSYEQYF.